This T cell receptor beta chain was captured by sequencing in a study of patients and donors after allogeneic stem cell transplantation. TCRdb used MiXCR to reprocess the RT-PCR reads, holding one entry per CDR3 protein. The sample holds around 160,000 distinct CDR3 sequences, 25% to 35% seen once. CDR1 is DFQATT, CDR2 SNEGSKA, per germline (reference sequence). Trimming removed 6 bases at V and 2 bases at J, with 16 bases between. The CDR3 loop spans 14 amino acids. Specimen: blood, either unsorted or a sorted T cell fraction (not recorded which). V usage is TRBV20-1 and J usage is TRBJ1-1; D remains ambiguous. This clonotype was sampled from a human donor who was either an allogeneic HSCT recipient or a stem cell or donor lymphocyte infusion donor (not recorded which). It is not recorded whose cells these are; they may come from a transplant donor. The CDR3 bases are TGCAGTGCCCCCAAGCAGTTCTTAAACACTGAAGCTTTCTTT. This gives the protein CSAPKQFLNTEAFF.